Listed below are T cell receptor beta chains from one sample, sequenced in a study of cytomegalovirus exposure and HLA in healthy donors. Here immunoSEQ multiplex PCR was the method, and the copy in TCRdb shows in-frame clones only, minus some. The sample consists of about 240,000 clones, approximately 86% of them appearing once. The sample consisted of PBMCs. Receptors originate from a woman in her twenties or thirties in good health and CMV-seropositive. Both conserved end residues are part of each CDR3. Each record gives: V gene, D gene, J gene, clone size, CDR3 DNA, CDR3 protein. D genes are given only for firm matches. A clone size is listed for some rows: how often the clone was seen (once, few, many), or a class if it is expanded.

>TRBV30|-|TRBJ2-3|-
TGTGCCTGGAGTTCCCCCGGGATGGTCACAGATACGCAGTATTTT
CAWSSPGMVTDTQYF
>TRBV5-1|TRBD1|TRBJ1-3|few
TGCGCCAGCAGCCCGGTGGACAGGAGCTCCTCTGGAAACACCATATATTTT
CASSPVDRSSSGNTIYF
>TRBV4-2|-|TRBJ1-2|-
TGTGCCAGCAGCCAAGTTAACGGACAAAGTAATGGCTACACCTTC
CASSQVNGQSNGYTF
>TRBV6-6|-|TRBJ1-1|-
TGTGCCAGCAGACCCCCGTCGGGGTTGAACACTGAAGCTTTCTTT
CASRPPSGLNTEAFF
>TRBV27|TRBD1|TRBJ1-4|-
TGTGCCAGCCAGTCCTATACAGGGGCAACTAATGAAAAACTGTTTTTT
CASQSYTGATNEKLFF
>TRBV6-4|-|TRBJ2-1|-
TGTGCCAGCAGTCCCGGGACTTTCTCCTACAATGAGCAGTTCTTC
CASSPGTFSYNEQFF
>TRBV7-2|-|TRBJ2-7|-
TGTGCCAGCAGCTTCGCCTACGAGCAGTACTTC
CASSFAYEQYF
>TRBV6-5|TRBD1|TRBJ2-7|-
TGTGCCAGCAGTTACTCGATAGGGGGCCGCTCCTACGAGCAGTACTTC
CASSYSIGGRSYEQYF
>TRBV7-8|TRBD1|TRBJ1-1|-
TGTGCCAGCAGCTTAGTGGTAGGGGGCTTAGCTTTCTTT
CASSLVVGGLAFF
>TRBV5-1|-|TRBJ1-2|-
TGCGCCAGCAGCTTGGGGGGGGGTCGAGATGGCTACACCTTC
CASSLGGGRDGYTF
>TRBV18|TRBD1|TRBJ1-2|few
TGTGCCAGCTCACGACAGGGTGGCTATGGCTACACCTTC
CASSRQGGYGYTF
>TRBV2|-|TRBJ2-7|-
TGTGCCAGCAGTGACAGCGTCTACGAGCAGTACTTC
CASSDSVYEQYF
>TRBV11-2|TRBD1|TRBJ2-2|-
TGTGCCAGCAGCCCCTGGGGACAGGGTTCGACCGGGGAGCTGTTTTTT
CASSPWGQGSTGELFF
>TRBV7-9|-|TRBJ1-4|-
TGCCAGCTCTGGGGGGTTACTAATGAAAAACTGTTTTTT
CQLWGVTNEKLFF
>TRBV6-6|-|TRBJ2-2|few
TGTGCCAGCAGTTATGGGGAGGCCGGGGAGCTGTTTTTT
CASSYGEAGELFF
>TRBV9|-|TRBJ2-3|-
TGTGCCAGCAGTGGGAAAGCGGGTACAGATACGCAGTATTTT
CASSGKAGTDTQYF
>TRBV11-2|TRBD2|TRBJ2-5|-
TGTGCCAGCGATTGGGGACTTAGCGGGACCCAAGAGACCCAGTACTTC
CASDWGLSGTQETQYF
>TRBV5-6|-|TRBJ2-7|-
TGTGCCAGCAGCATTCGGAGGGCCTACGAGCAGTACTTC
CASSIRRAYEQYF
>TRBV5-1|TRBD2|TRBJ2-1|-
TGCGCCAGCAGCTTGGAGGCTAGCGGAGCCGCAAGGGATGAGCAGTTCTTC
CASSLEASGAARDEQFF
>TRBV27|TRBD1|TRBJ2-3|-
TGTGCCAGCAGTTTATTATTGGGACAGGGGACAGATACGCAGTATTTT
CASSLLLGQGTDTQYF
>TRBV19|-|TRBJ2-7|-
TGTGCCAGTAGTCCGGGACTGTCCTACGAGCAGTACTTC
CASSPGLSYEQYF
>TRBV28|TRBD1|TRBJ1-5|-
TGTGCCAGCAGGCTTCAGGGGGCGTTGGGCAATCAGCCCCAGCATTTT
CASRLQGALGNQPQHF
>TRBV2|-|TRBJ2-2|few
TGTGCCAGCAGTATCACGCTCCCGAGGACCGGGGAGCTGTTTTTT
CASSITLPRTGELFF
>TRBV6-5|TRBD2|TRBJ2-2|-
TGTGCCAGTGGACTAGCGGGAGACACCGGGGAGCTGTTTTTT
CASGLAGDTGELFF
>TRBV29-1|TRBD1|TRBJ1-3|once
TGCAGCGGACAGGGGCCCTCTGGAAACACCATATATTTT
CSGQGPSGNTIYF
>TRBV5-5|-|TRBJ2-1|once
TGTGCCAGCAGCTTGGCCAGCTCCTACAATGAGCAGTTCTTC
CASSLASSYNEQFF
>TRBV29-1|-|TRBJ2-7|-
TGCAGCGTCGATTCTAGCCCCGAGCAGTACTTC
CSVDSSPEQYF
>TRBV5-1|TRBD2|TRBJ2-1|-
TGCGCCAGCAGCTGGGGGGGGACTAGCGGAAACAATGAGCAGTTCTTC
CASSWGGTSGNNEQFF
>TRBV4-1|-|TRBJ2-7|few
TGCGCCAGCAGCCAAGGGTCCTACTACGAGCAGTACTTC
CASSQGSYYEQYF
>TRBV5-1|-|TRBJ2-7|-
TGCGCCAGCAGGTTTGGGGGGGACAGGCCCTACGAGCAGTACTTC
CASRFGGDRPYEQYF
>TRBV15|TRBD1|TRBJ2-7|-
TGTGCCACCAGCGTCCGACAGGGCCCGGGGGAGCAGTACTTC
CATSVRQGPGEQYF
>TRBV20-1|-|TRBJ1-2|once
TGCAGTGCCCCTTGGACAGATGTCACCTTC
CSAPWTDVTF
>TRBV29-1|TRBD2|TRBJ2-1|-
TGCAGCGTTGACCAATCGCGGGAGCTGTGGGAGTTCTTC
CSVDQSRELWEFF
>TRBV11-3|TRBD2|TRBJ2-7|-
TGTGCCAGCAGCTTACCCTCGACTAGCGGGAGCTCAAGGTACGAGCAGTACTTC
CASSLPSTSGSSRYEQYF
>TRBV29-1|TRBD1|TRBJ2-2|-
TGCAGCGCCCCCGGGACAGGGGGGAACACCGGGGAGCTGTTTTTT
CSAPGTGGNTGELFF
>TRBV2|-|TRBJ1-2|-
TGTGCCAGCAGCCGACGTGGAGGGGATGACTACACCTTC
CASSRRGGDDYTF
>TRBV11-3|TRBD2|TRBJ2-3|-
TGTGCCAGCAGCTTCCTAGCGGGAGGGACAGATACGCAGTATTTT
CASSFLAGGTDTQYF
>TRBV27|-|TRBJ2-3|-
TGTGCCAGCAAAGCACGCGTGGCAGGGGGCACAGATACGCAGTATTTT
CASKARVAGGTDTQYF
>TRBV7-2|TRBD2|TRBJ2-7|-
TGTGCCAGCAGCTTAACTAGCGGGAGCGTCGAGCAGTACTTC
CASSLTSGSVEQYF
>TRBV5-4|TRBD2|TRBJ2-3|-
TGTGCCAGCAGCAGGAGCGGGAGAGTCGGGGATACGCAGTATTTT
CASSRSGRVGDTQYF
>TRBV4-1|TRBD1|TRBJ2-7|once
TGCGCCAGCAGCCACTCCCGGGACAGGGCTTTTCTCGAGCAGTACTTC
CASSHSRDRAFLEQYF
>TRBV9|-|TRBJ2-3|once
TGTGCCAGCAGCGCAGAGCTGCGGGGTAGCACAGATACGCAGTATTTT
CASSAELRGSTDTQYF
>TRBV6-1|TRBD1|TRBJ1-4|-
TGTGCCAGCAGTGAATGGGGGACAGGGGCTAATGAAAAACTGTTTTTT
CASSEWGTGANEKLFF
>TRBV9|TRBD1|TRBJ2-3|once
TGTGCCAGCAGCTTACAGGGGGCAAGCACAGATACGCAGTATTTT
CASSLQGASTDTQYF
>TRBV15|-|TRBJ1-2|-
TGTGCCACCAGCAGAGATACGATTAGATATGGCTACACCTTC
CATSRDTIRYGYTF
>TRBV5-1|TRBD2|TRBJ2-5|once
TGCGCCAGCAGCTTGGATCCCGCGGGAGGCCTGGAGACCCAGTACTTC
CASSLDPAGGLETQYF
>TRBV27|TRBD1|TRBJ1-2|-
TGTGCCAGCAGTTCCTCCAGGACAGGGGTAGGCTACACCTTC
CASSSSRTGVGYTF
>TRBV6-5|TRBD1|TRBJ2-7|once
TGTGCCAGCGCTCGAGACAGGGACGCCTACGAGCAGTACTTC
CASARDRDAYEQYF
>TRBV6-5|TRBD1|TRBJ2-1|-
TGTGCCAGCAGTTTCTCCAGACAGGGCCATGAGCAGTTCTTC
CASSFSRQGHEQFF
>TRBV6-1|TRBD1|TRBJ2-1|-
TGTGCCAGCAGTGAAAGGGGACAGGGAAAGTCTGCCGGCCTCCGACGGGATGAGCAGTTCTTC
CASSERGQGKSAGLRRDEQFF
>TRBV6-1|-|TRBJ2-7|-
TGTGCCAGCAGGATTGACCGGGGCGAGCAGTACTTC
CASRIDRGEQYF
>TRBV7-3|TRBD2|TRBJ2-1|once
TGTGCCAGCAGCATTAGCGGGAGTGGGTACAATGAGCAGTTCTTC
CASSISGSGYNEQFF
>TRBV30|TRBD1|TRBJ1-5|-
TGTGCCTGGTCGACAGGGGTTGATCAGCCCCAGCATTTT
CAWSTGVDQPQHF